This entry features one T cell receptor beta chain sequence. Its cognate antigen is unknown. It was second doses at about 4 or about 12 weeks that were pooled. Generated by immunoSEQ multiplex PCR, the TCRdb table keeps only in-frame clones and is missing some. The sample includes about 110,000 clones, around nine tenths of them seen just once. The sample belongs to a study of T cell responses to AZD1222 COVID-19 vaccine. Overall study results and limits: Without day 14 samples, only post-peak T cell repertoires were studied. With dominance at 160-218 and 743-854, vaccine-associated CD4 TCRs spanned spike. A mostly white British donor set with more females was recruited, and clonal diversity was possibly underestimated.

The sequence was obtained from an adult who received the AZD1222 COVID-19 vaccine. This material consisted of peripheral blood, taken 28 days after the second AZD1222 dose.

The CDR3 is CASSSGQEDNSPLHF. CDR3 coding DNA: TGTGCCAGCAGCTCCGGACAGGAAGATAATTCACCCCTCCACTTT. The chain employs TRBV11-3 and TRBJ1-6; TRBD1 matches 7 bases. Germline CDR1 reads SGHNT; CDR2 reads YENEEA. V shed 4 bases, J shed 5 bases, and the junction held 5 bases outside the gene matches. The CDR3 contains 15 residues.